This T cell receptor beta chain was documented in a study of early T cells in non-severe SARS-CoV-2 infection. TCRdb fed the 5' RACE reads into MiXCR, producing one record per CDR3 protein. The data show about 40,000 distinct CDR3 sequences, approximately 8% seen once. This clonotype has only a few counts. The germline CDR1 and CDR2 sequences are MGHRA and YSYEKL. This CDR3 comprises 15 residues. With V trimmed by 8 bases and J by 0 bases, 6 bases remained unmatched. This chain joins TRBV4-1 and TRBJ2-1; 8 nucleotides align to TRBD2. The source material was whole blood, sampled at baseline. The sequence was obtained from an adult who was a healthcare worker with PCR-confirmed SARS-CoV-2 infection or an uninfected control (not recorded which). CDR3 amino acids: CASGAGGGSYNEQFF. CDR3 nucleotide sequence: TGCGCCAGCGGAGCCGGGGGGGGCTCCTACAATGAGCAGTTCTTC.